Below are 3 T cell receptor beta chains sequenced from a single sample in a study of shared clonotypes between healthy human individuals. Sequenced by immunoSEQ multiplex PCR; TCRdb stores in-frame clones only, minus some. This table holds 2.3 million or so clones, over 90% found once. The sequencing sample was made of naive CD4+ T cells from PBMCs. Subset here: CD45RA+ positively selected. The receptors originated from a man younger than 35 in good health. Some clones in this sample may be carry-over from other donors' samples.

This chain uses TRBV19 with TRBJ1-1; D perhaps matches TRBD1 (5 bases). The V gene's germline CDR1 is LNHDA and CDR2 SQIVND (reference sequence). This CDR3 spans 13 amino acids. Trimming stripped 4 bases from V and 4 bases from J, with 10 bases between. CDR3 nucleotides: TGTGCCAGTAGTAGCAGGGTTATCACTGAAGCTTTCTTT. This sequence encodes CASSSRVITEAFF.

The CDR3 loop is CASSEGRGTATQYF. The CDR3 DNA sequence: TGCGCCAGCAGCGAGGGACGGGGAACCGCGACCCAGTACTTC. This rearrangement joins TRBV5-1 to TRBJ2-5; the D call may be TRBD1 or TRBD2 (5 bases each). CDR3 size: 14 residues. Germline V gene lookup returns CDR1 SGHRS and CDR2 YFSETQ. V lost 4 bases to trimming and J lost 7 bases, with 17 bases between them.

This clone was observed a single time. This chain's CDR3 is CATTSEKAYNEQFF. DNA of the CDR3: TGTGCCACCACTAGCGAAAAGGCCTACAATGAGCAGTTCTTC. The chain links TRBV10-3 to TRBJ2-1; TRBD2 matches at 7 bases. There are 14 residues in the CDR3. Germline assignment: CDR1 ENHRY and CDR2 SYGVKD. V lost 10 bases to trimming and J lost 2 bases; unmatched junction nucleotides: 8.